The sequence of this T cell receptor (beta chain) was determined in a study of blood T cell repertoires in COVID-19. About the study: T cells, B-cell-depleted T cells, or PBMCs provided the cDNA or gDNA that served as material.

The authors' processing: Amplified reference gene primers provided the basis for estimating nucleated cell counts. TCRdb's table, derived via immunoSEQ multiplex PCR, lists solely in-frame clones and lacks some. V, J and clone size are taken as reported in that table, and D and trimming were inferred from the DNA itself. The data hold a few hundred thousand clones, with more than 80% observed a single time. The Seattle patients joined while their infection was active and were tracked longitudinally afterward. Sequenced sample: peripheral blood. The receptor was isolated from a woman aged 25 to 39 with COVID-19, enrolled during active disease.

The CDR3 loop is CASSQGGLAGVAKNIQYF. The CDR3 DNA sequence: TGCGCCAGCAGCCAGGGAGGACTAGCGGGAGTTGCCAAAAACATTCAGTACTTC. This chain joins TRBV4-1 and TRBJ2-4; TRBD2 agrees at 13 bases. Germline V gene data show CDR1 as MGHRA and CDR2 as YSYEKL. V trimming: 3 bases; J trimming: 1 base; junction bases outside the gene matches: 6. This CDR3 comprises 18 residues.